The rows below give T cell receptor beta chains drawn from one sample of a study of tumor-infiltrating lymphocytes in primary liver carcinoma. TCRdb reanalysed the multiplex PCR reads using MiXCR and keeps one entry per CDR3 protein. The table shows around 19,000 distinct CDR3 sequences, with 79% occurring only once. Sequencing was done on a sample of liver tumor tissue from sampling region 4. The receptors here all came from a woman between 25 and 40 years old with primary liver carcinoma and hepatitis B virus infection. CDR3s include the opening cysteine and the closing phenylalanine or tryptophan. Each record gives: J gene, clone size, D gene, V gene, CDR3 DNA, CDR3 protein. D genes are given only for firm matches. Where a row states a size, it is once, few, many or the class of an expanded clone; other rows omit it.

>TRBJ2-5|NA|NA|TRBV6-2/TRBV6-3
TGTGCCAGCAGCTACGGCGGCCTGGGAGAGACCGAGTACTTC
CASSYGGLGETEYF
>TRBJ2-3|NA|NA|TRBV4-3
TGCGCCATCAGTCAATCGGTCTGGCTGGGTGATCCCGATGATACGCAGTATTTT
CAISQSVWLGDPDDTQYF
>TRBJ2-5|NA|NA|TRBV11-2
TGTGTCAGCAGCTCCCCGGGGATCTGGGAGGCCCAGTGCTTC
CVSSSPGIWEAQCF
>TRBJ1-1|NA|NA|TRBV28
TGTGCCAGCAGTTTCGGGTGGGAAGCTTCCTTT
CASSFGWEASF
>TRBJ2-5|NA|NA|TRBV6-5
TGTGACAGCAGTTACTCGACGGGCGGGGAGACACAATACTTC
CDSSYSTGGETQYF
>TRBJ2-5|NA|TRBD1|TRBV29-1
TGCAGCGCGACAGGGGAGATGGGTTCAGCCGTGGAGATCCAGTACTTC
CSATGEMGSAVEIQYF
>TRBJ2-7|many|TRBD2|TRBV10-1
TGCGCCAGGGGACTAGCGAGATTGATGTCTTACGAGCAGTACTTC
CARGLARLMSYEQYF
>TRBJ2-7|NA|NA|TRBV6-5
TGTGCCAGTAGCCTCTTACAGAAGAAGAACGAGCAGCACTTC
CASSLLQKKNEQHF
>TRBJ2-1|NA|TRBD2|TRBV7-9
TGTGCCAGCAACAACCCGACCGGGACTATAGAACACAATGAGCAATTCTTC
CASNNPTGTIEHNEQFF
>TRBJ2-3|medium-sized|TRBD2|TRBV5-4
TGTGCCAGCAAAAGCGGGGGAGATACGCAGTATTTT
CASKSGGDTQYF
>TRBJ2-3|NA|NA|TRBV12-3/TRBV12-4
TGCGCCAGTAGTTATCAGTACGCAGATACGCAGTATTTT
CASSYQYADTQYF
>TRBJ2-3|NA|NA|TRBV5-6
TGTGTCAGCGGCTTGAGGGTAGATACGCAGTATTTT
CVSGLRVDTQYF
>TRBJ2-1|NA|NA|TRBV29-1
TGCAGCGTTCTCAAAGAACAGACGAAACACAATGAGCAATTCTTC
CSVLKEQTKHNEQFF
>TRBJ1-3|once|TRBD1|TRBV11-3
TGTGCCAGCAGGACTACAGGGGCTTTCACTCCTGGAAACACCATATATTTT
CASRTTGAFTPGNTIYF
>TRBJ2-7|few|NA|TRBV11-2
TGTGCCAGCAGCTCATATCCGGGTCCCTATGTCTACGAGCACTATTTC
CASSSYPGPYVYEHYF
>TRBJ1-2|many|NA|TRBV2
TGTGCCAGCATGGACGAAAACTATGGCTACACCTTC
CASMDENYGYTF
>TRBJ2-2|NA|NA|TRBV6-1
TGTCCCAACAGTGAAACCCTTCCCGGAGGCGCCGCGAACACCGGGGAGCTGTTTTTT
CPNSETLPGGAANTGELFF
>TRBJ2-3|NA|TRBD2|TRBV7-8
TGTGCCAGCAGCTTAGAAGAGTCTAGCGGGAGCACAGATACACAGTATTTT
CASSLEESSGSTDTQYF
>TRBJ1-4|once|NA|TRBV11-3
TGTGCCAGCAGCCGACTAGCGGGGGGGGGAAAACTGTTTTTT
CASSRLAGGGKLFF
>TRBJ1-2|NA|NA|TRBV4-3
TGCGCCAGCAGCCAGAATTGGGGCAGGGTGAATGGCCACACCTTC
CASSQNWGRVNGHTF
>TRBJ1-1|NA|NA|TRBV11-1
TGTGCCAACAGCTTCGGGCAGGGTTACACTGAAGGTTTCTTT
CANSFGQGYTEGFF
>TRBJ2-2|NA|TRBD1|TRBV11-2
TGTGCCAGCAGCCCTGACAGGGCGAACACAGGGGAGCTGTTTTTT
CASSPDRANTGELFF
>TRBJ2-7|NA|NA|TRBV11-2
TGTGCCAGCAGCTTAGGAGTTAGTGATTCCTACGAGCAATACTTC
CASSLGVSDSYEQYF
>TRBJ1-5|medium-sized|NA|TRBV28
TGTGCCAGCAGTTTAGGGGGTCAGCCCCAGCATTTT
CASSLGGQPQHF
>TRBJ1-6|many|TRBD1|TRBV28
TGTGCCAGCAGTACCCACAGGGGGCAAGTTTTCTTCACCCTCCACTTT
CASSTHRGQVFFTLHF
>TRBJ2-3|few|NA|TRBV4-3
TGCGCCAGCAGCCAGTCGGTCTGGCTGGGTGATCCCGATACGCAGTATTTT
CASSQSVWLGDPDTQYF
>TRBJ2-1|NA|TRBD2|TRBV7-9
TGCACCTGCAGCTTAGTTTTTGGCGGGAGCTCCTACAATGAGCAGTTCTTC
CTCSLVFGGSSYNEQFF
>TRBJ2-7|NA|NA|TRBV11-2
TGTGCCAGCAGCTTTGGGGGATGGGTCTCCTATGAGAAGTACTTC
CASSFGGWVSYEKYF
>TRBJ2-2|NA|NA|TRBV4-3
TGCGCCAGTAGCGTACTACCTGGAGGGTCCCGTTCGAACACCGGGGAGCTGTTTTTT
CASSVLPGGSRSNTGELFF
>TRBJ2-3|NA|NA|TRBV6-5
TGTGCCTGCAGCCCCCGACCCGCAGATATGCAGTACTTT
CACSPRPADMQYF
>TRBJ1-1|many|NA|TRBV11-3
TGTGCCAGCAGCTTAGTCGGGGAATACCGGAACACTGAAGCTTTCTTT
CASSLVGEYRNTEAFF
>TRBJ2-3|once|NA|TRBV11-2
TGTGCCAGTAGCCTACAGTGGGGAGATACTCGGTATTTT
CASSLQWGDTRYF
>TRBJ2-2|NA|NA|TRBV10-1
TGCGCCAGCAGTCTCTGGAACACCGGGAAGCTGTTTTTT
CASSLWNTGKLFF
>TRBJ2-5|NA|NA|TRBV10-3
TGTGCCATCAGTGAGTCGGCTATCAGACAAGGGACCCAATACTTC
CAISESAIRQGTQYF
>TRBJ1-5|NA|NA|TRBV6-1
TGTGCCAGCAGTGAACAGGGCAGTGCCCCCAGTCAGCCCCAGCATTTT
CASSEQGSAPSQPQHF
>TRBJ1-2|NA|NA|TRBV12-3/TRBV12-4
TGTGCCAGCAGTTTGACCGGGACGCAGGACGGGAACTATGACTACGCTTTC
CASSLTGTQDGNYDYAF
>TRBJ2-5|NA|NA|TRBV5-1
TGTGCCAGCATCTTCAACGGTCCCCCGCGAGAGACCCAGTACTTC
CASIFNGPPRETQYF
>TRBJ2-3|medium-sized|NA|TRBV6-6
TGTGCCAGCAGTTACCAGACCGGACCTCGACGCACAGATACGCAGTATTTT
CASSYQTGPRRTDTQYF
>TRBJ2-2|NA|TRBD2|TRBV11-1
TGTACCAGCAGCAGGGTTATAGCGGGAGTGTCCAGGGAGCTGTTTTTT
CTSSRVIAGVSRELFF
>TRBJ2-7|NA|NA|TRBV24-1
TGTGCCACCAGAGGACTAAGACCGGGCCAGGGCTCCTACGAGCAGTACTTC
CATRGLRPGQGSYEQYF
>TRBJ2-5|NA|NA|TRBV6-5
TGTGCCAGCAGTACCGGCTGGGAGCTGACCCAGTACTTC
CASSTGWELTQYF
>TRBJ2-7|NA|NA|TRBV11-2
TGTGCCAGTAGATCATATCCGGGTCCCTATGTCTACGAGCAGTACTTC
CASRSYPGPYVYEQYF
>TRBJ2-5|NA|NA|TRBV6-5
TGTGCCAGCAGTACCGACAGTGGGTTGACCCATTACTTC
CASSTDSGLTHYF
>TRBJ1-2|NA|TRBD1|TRBV6-5
TGTGCCAACAGTTACTCCCGGACGACAGGGGATATGTATGGCTACATCTTC
CANSYSRTTGDMYGYIF
>TRBJ2-4|NA|NA|TRBV12-3/TRBV12-4
TGTACCAGCAGTTTAGCGTGGGTGTTCATTCAGTACTTC
CTSSLAWVFIQYF
>TRBJ2-2|NA|NA|TRBV11-2
TGTGCCACCAGTCCCGATCTCCAATTGAACATCGGGGAGCTGTTTTTT
CATSPDLQLNIGELFF
>TRBJ2-5|NA|TRBD1|TRBV6-5
TGTGGCAGCAGTGCCTACAGGGGGCTGACCCAGTGCTTC
CGSSAYRGLTQCF